These T cell receptor beta chains were read from a single sample in a study of blood T cells in healthy people across ages. TCRdb used MiXCR to reprocess the 5' RACE reads, holding one entry per CDR3 protein. The repertoire has hundreds of thousands of distinct CDR3 sequences, roughly two fifths of them found once; the top ten carry 20% to 25%. The sample was blood. The receptor set was obtained from an older woman in good health. CDR3s include the opening cysteine and the closing phenylalanine or tryptophan. A D gene is named only where the DNA matches it firmly. The listing skips clone size in some rows; elsewhere it reads once, few, many or a size class.

abundance | d_gene | len | j_gene | v_gene | CDR3aa | CDR3nt
. | TRBD2 | 14 | TRBJ2-7 | TRBV27 | CASSLAGEVYEQYF | TGTGCCAGCAGTTTAGCGGGAGAAGTTTACGAGCAGTACTTC
. | . | 14 | TRBJ2-1 | TRBV20-1 | CSARVRGWYNEQFF | TGCAGTGCTAGAGTTAGGGGTTGGTACAATGAGCAGTTCTTC
few | . | 16 | TRBJ2-3 | TRBV6-6 | CASRNAGGAGTDTQYF | TGTGCCAGCAGAAACGCAGGGGGGGCAGGCACAGATACGCAGTATTTT
few | . | 12 | TRBJ1-1 | TRBV27 | CASKRGATEAFF | TGTGCCAGCAAACGAGGGGCCACTGAAGCTTTCTTT
. | . | 20 | TRBJ2-6 | TRBV6-5 | CASSYTGRDNFLSGANVLTF | TGTGCCAGCAGTTACACTGGTCGGGACAACTTTCTCTCTGGGGCCAACGTCCTGACTTTC
. | TRBD2 | 17 | TRBJ2-3 | TRBV6-5 | CASSYSGLAGGPDTQYF | TGTGCCAGCAGTTACTCCGGACTAGCGGGAGGTCCAGATACGCAGTATTTT
few | . | 13 | TRBJ1-1 | TRBV29-1 | CSVIIGSNTEAFF | TGCAGCGTCATCATTGGGAGCAACACTGAAGCTTTCTTT
few | TRBD1 | 15 | TRBJ1-1 | TRBV2 | CASSQGGQGFTEAFF | TGTGCCAGCAGCCAAGGGGGACAGGGGTTCACTGAAGCTTTCTTT
. | . | 15 | TRBJ1-6 | TRBV3-1 | CASSQDGADNSPLHF | TGTGCCAGCAGCCAAGATGGGGCAGATAATTCACCCCTCCACTTT
few | . | 12 | TRBJ1-2 | TRBV29-1 | CSVADGMPLYTF | TGCAGCGTTGCGGACGGAATGCCCTTGTACACCTTC
few | TRBD1 | 15 | TRBJ1-5 | TRBV3-1 | CASSLGQGLRQPQHF | TGTGCCAGCAGCCTGGGACAGGGATTACGGCAGCCCCAGCATTTT
few | TRBD1 | 15 | TRBJ1-2 | TRBV29-1 | CSVEMDRVKSEGYTF | TGCAGCGTAGAAATGGACAGGGTGAAATCAGAAGGCTACACCTTC
few | . | 13 | TRBJ2-3 | TRBV12-3/TRBV12-4 | CASSSPDTDMQYF | TGTGCCAGCAGCTCCCCCGACACAGATATGCAGTATTTT
. | TRBD2 | 18 | TRBJ2-1 | TRBV12-5 | CASGLVGLAGGAYKEQFF | TGTGCTAGTGGTTTGGTTGGACTAGCGGGGGGGGCCTACAAGGAGCAGTTCTTC
few | . | 15 | TRBJ2-5 | TRBV13 | CASSYPGVLGETQYF | TGTGCCAGCAGCTACCCCGGGGTACTTGGAGAGACCCAGTACTTC
. | TRBD1 | 13 | TRBJ1-5 | TRBV12-3/TRBV12-4 | CASSLAGGQPQHF | TGTGCCAGCAGTTTGGCAGGGGGGCAGCCCCAGCATTTT
. | . | 15 | TRBJ2-4 | TRBV9 | CASSVEGGPTAWQYF | TGTGCCAGCAGCGTAGAGGGGGGACCAACCGCGTGGCAGTACTTC
. | TRBD2 | 16 | TRBJ2-1 | TRBV7-2 | CASSLVSLAAYNEQFF | TGTGCCAGCAGCTTAGTGAGTCTAGCGGCGTACAATGAGCAGTTCTTC
few | TRBD2 | 14 | TRBJ2-7 | TRBV20-1 | CSARRTSGNYEQYF | TGCAGTGCTAGAAGGACTAGCGGAAACTACGAGCAGTACTTC
. | . | 13 | TRBJ2-1 | TRBV2 | CASSVISPVEQFF | TGTGCCAGCAGTGTAATCTCTCCTGTTGAGCAGTTCTTC
few | . | 13 | TRBJ2-3 | TRBV6-1 | CASSDWVTDTQYF | TGTGCCAGCAGTGATTGGGTCACAGATACGCAGTATTTT